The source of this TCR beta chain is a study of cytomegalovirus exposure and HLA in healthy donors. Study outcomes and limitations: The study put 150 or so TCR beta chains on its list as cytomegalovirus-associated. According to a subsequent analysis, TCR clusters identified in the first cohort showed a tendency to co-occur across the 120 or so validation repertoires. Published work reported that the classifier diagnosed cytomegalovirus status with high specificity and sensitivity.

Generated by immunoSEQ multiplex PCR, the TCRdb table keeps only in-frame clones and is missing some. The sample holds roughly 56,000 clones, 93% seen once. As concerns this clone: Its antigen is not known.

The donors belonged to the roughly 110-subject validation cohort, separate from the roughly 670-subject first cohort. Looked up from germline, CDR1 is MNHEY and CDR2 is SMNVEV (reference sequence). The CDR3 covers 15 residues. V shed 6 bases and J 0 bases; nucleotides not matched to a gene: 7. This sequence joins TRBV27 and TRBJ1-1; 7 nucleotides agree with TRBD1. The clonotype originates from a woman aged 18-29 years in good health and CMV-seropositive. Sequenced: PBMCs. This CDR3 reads CASRNRGSMNTEAFF. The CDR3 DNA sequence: TGTGCCAGCAGGAACAGGGGCAGCATGAACACTGAAGCTTTCTTT.